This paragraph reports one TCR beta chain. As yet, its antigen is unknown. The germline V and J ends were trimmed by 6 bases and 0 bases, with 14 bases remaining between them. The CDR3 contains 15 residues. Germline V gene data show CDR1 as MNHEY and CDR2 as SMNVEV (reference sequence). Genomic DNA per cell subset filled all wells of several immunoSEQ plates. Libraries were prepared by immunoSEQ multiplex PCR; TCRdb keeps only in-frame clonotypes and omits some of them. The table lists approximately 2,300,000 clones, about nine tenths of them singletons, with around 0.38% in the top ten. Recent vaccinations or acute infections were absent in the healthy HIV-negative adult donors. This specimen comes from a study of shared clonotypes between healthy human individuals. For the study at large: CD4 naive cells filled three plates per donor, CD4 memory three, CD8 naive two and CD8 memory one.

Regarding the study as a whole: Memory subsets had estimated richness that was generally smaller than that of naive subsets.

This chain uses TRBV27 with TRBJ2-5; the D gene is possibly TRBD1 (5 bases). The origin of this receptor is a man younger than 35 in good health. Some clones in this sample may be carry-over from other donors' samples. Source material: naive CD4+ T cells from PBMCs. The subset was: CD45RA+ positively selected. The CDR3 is CASSKGIRYQETQYF. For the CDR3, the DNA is TGTGCCAGCAGCAAGGGGATTAGGTACCAAGAGACCCAGTACTTC.